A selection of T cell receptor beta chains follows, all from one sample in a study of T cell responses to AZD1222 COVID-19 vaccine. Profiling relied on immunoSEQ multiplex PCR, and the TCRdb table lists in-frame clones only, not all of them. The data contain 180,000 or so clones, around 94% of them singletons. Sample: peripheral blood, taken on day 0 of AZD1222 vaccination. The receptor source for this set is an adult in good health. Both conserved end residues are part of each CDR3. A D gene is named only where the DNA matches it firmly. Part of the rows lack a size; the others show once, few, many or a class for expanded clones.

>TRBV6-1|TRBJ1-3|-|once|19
TGTGCCAGCAGTGATTTGGGGGGACCGCTTAGGGGCTCTGGAAACACCATATATTTT
CASSDLGGPLRGSGNTIYF
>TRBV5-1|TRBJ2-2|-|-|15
TGCGCCAGCAGCTTGGTCTTCCCGAACACCGGGGAGCTGTTTTTT
CASSLVFPNTGELFF
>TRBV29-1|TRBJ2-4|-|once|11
TGCAGCGTTGATGCAAAAAACATTCAGTACTTC
CSVDAKNIQYF
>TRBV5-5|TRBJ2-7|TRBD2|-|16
TGTGCCAGCAGCTTGGTCCGGGGGGGCTTCCCCTACGAGCAGTACTTC
CASSLVRGGFPYEQYF
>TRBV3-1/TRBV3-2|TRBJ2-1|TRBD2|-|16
TGTGCCAGCAGCCAAGATCGGCTAGCGGGGTACAATGAGCAGTTCTTC
CASSQDRLAGYNEQFF
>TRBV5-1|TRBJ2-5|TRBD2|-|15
TGCGCCAGCAGCACCGCGGCGGGAGCCCAAGAGACCCAGTACTTC
CASSTAAGAQETQYF
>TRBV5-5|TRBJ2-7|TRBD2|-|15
TGTGCCAGCAGCTTGGCTAGCGGGTACTCCTACGAGCAGTACTTC
CASSLASGYSYEQYF
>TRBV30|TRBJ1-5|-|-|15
TGTGCCTGGAGTGTAATAGGACAGAGCAATCAGCCCCAGCATTTT
CAWSVIGQSNQPQHF
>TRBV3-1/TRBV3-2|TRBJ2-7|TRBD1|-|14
TGTGCCAGCAGCCAAGCAGGGGGCCCCTACGAGCAGTACTTC
CASSQAGGPYEQYF
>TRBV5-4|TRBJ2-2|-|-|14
TGTGCCAGCAGCTTGAATAGCGAACCCGGGGAGCTGTTTTTT
CASSLNSEPGELFF
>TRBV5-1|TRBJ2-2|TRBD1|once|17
TGCGCCAGCAGCTTAGGGGACAGGGGGCGCTTGGCCGGGGAGCTGTTTTTT
CASSLGDRGRLAGELFF